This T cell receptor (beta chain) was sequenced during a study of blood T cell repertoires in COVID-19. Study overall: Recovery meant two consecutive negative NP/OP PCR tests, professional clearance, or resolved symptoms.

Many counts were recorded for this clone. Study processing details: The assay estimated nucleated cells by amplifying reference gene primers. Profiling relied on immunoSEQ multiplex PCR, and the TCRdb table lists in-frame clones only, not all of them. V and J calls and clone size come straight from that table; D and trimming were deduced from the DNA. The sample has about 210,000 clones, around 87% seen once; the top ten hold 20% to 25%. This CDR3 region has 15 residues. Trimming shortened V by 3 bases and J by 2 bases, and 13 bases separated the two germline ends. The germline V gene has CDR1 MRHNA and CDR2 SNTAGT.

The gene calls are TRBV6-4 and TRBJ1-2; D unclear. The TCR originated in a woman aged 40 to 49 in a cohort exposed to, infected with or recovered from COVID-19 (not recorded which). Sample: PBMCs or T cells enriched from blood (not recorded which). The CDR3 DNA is TGTGCCAGCAGTGAAGAAGCCGGGAGCAACTATGGCTACACCTTC. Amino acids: CASSEEAGSNYGYTF.